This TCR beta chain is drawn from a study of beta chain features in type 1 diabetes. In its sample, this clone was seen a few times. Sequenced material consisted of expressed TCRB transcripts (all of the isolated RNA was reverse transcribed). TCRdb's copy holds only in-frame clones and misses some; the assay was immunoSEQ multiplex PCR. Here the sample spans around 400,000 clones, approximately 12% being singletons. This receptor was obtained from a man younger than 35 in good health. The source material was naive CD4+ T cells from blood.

This chain's CDR3 is CASSLSGQIYGYTF. The CDR3 nucleotides are TGTGCCAGCAGTTTATCGGGACAGATCTATGGCTACACCTTC. The J gene is TRBJ1-2, the V gene TRBV28, with 7 bases that match TRBD1. CDR1 is MDHEN, CDR2 SYDVKM, per germline. The CDR3 totals 14 residues. V trimming: 1 base; J trimming: 4 bases; junction bases outside the gene matches: 3.